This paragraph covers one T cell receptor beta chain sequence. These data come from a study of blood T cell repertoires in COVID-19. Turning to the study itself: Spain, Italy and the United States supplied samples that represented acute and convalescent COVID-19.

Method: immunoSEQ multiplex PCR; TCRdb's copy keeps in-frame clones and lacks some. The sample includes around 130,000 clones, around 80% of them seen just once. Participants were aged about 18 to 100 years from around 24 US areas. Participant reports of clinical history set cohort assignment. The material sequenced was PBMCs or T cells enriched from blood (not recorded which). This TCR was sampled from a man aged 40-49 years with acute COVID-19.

The CDR3 region has the DNA TGTGCCAGCAGCTACGATAGCGGGGCATACAATGAGCAGTTCTTC. Translation gives CASSYDSGAYNEQFF. The V call is TRBV7-3, the J call TRBJ2-1; the match to TRBD2 covers 8 bases. The CDR3 covers 15 residues. The V segment lost 4 bases and the J segment 4 bases; nucleotides outside the gene matches: 6. CDR1 and CDR2 from the germline V gene are SGHTA and FQGTGA.